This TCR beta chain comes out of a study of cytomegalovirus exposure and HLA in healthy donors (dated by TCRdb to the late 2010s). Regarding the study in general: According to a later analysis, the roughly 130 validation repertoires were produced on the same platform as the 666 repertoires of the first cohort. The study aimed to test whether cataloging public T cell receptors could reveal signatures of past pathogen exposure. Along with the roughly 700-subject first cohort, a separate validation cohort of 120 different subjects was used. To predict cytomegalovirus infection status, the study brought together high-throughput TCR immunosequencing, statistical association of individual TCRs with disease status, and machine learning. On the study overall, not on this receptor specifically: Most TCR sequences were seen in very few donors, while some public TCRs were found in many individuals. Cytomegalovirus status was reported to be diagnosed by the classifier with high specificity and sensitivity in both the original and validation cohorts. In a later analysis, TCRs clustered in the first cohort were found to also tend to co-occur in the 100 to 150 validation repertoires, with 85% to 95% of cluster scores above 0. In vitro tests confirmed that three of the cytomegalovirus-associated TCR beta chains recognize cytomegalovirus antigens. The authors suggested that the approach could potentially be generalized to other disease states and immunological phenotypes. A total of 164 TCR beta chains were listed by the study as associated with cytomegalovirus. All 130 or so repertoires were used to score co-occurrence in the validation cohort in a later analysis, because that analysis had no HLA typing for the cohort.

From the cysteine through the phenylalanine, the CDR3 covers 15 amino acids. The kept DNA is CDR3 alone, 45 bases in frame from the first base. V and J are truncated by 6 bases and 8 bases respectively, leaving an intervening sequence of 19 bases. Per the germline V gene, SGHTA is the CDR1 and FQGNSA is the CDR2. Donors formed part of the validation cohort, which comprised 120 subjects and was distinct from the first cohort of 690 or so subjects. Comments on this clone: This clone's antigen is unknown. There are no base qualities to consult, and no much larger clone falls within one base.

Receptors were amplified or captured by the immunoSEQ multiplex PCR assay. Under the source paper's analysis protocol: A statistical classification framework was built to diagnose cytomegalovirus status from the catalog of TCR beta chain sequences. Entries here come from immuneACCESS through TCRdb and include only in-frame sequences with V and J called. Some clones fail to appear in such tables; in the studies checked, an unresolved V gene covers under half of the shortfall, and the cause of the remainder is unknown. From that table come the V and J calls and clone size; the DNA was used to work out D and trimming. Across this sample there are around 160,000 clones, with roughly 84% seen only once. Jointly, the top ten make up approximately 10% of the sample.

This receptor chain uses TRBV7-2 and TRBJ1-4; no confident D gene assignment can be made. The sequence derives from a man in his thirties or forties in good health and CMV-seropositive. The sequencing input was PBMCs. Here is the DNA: TGTGCCAGCAGTTCCTTGGGTCAGGCCCAAGAAAAACTGTTTTTT. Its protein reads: CASSSLGQAQEKLFF.